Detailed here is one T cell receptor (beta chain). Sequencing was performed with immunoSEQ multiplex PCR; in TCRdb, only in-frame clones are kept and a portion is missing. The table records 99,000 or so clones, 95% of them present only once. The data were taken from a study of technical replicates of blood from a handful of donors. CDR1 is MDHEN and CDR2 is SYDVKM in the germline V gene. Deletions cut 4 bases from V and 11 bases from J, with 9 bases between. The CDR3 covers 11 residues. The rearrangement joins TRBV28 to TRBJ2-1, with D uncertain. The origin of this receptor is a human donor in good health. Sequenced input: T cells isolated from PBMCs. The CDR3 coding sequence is TGTGCCAGCAGTTCCCCCCTTAAGCAGTTCTTC. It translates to CASSSPLKQFF.